This T cell receptor beta chain is from a study of shared clonotypes between healthy human individuals. Study overall: Donors, aged 18 to 49, were a couple of women and three men.

Study conclusions and caveats: Naive subsets tended to show greater estimated richness than memory subsets. Limited genetic and exposure-history diversity came from having few donors.

Naive CD8 populations comprised CD45RO-negative cells positively selected for CCR7, excluding terminally differentiated effector memory CD45RA+ cells. Sequencing used immunoSEQ multiplex PCR; TCRdb keeps in-frame clones, though not all of them. The sample includes about 700,000 clones, about 91% of them seen just once. Concerning this clone: Antigen specificity is unknown.

Germline CDR1 reads SGDLS; CDR2 reads YYNGEE. This CDR3 spans 17 amino acids. V gave up 0 bases and J gave up 5 bases; unmatched junction bases: 4. The chain employs TRBV9 and TRBJ2-1; TRBD2 matches 14 bases. This TCR was recovered from a man aged 25-45 years in good health. Sequencing was performed on naive CD8+ T cells sorted from blood. The CDR3 loop is CASSVGGLAGVHNEQFF. For the CDR3, the DNA is TGTGCCAGCAGCGTAGGGGGACTAGCGGGAGTTCACAATGAGCAGTTCTTC. Looking up the rest from reference TRBV9 and TRBJ2-1 gives the full variable domain: DSGVTQTPKHLITATGQRVTLRCSPRSGDLSVYWYQQSLDQGLQFLIQYYNGEERAKGNILERFSAQQFPDLHSELNLSSLELGDSALYFCASSVGGLAGVHNEQFFGPGTRLTVL.